A selection of T cell receptor beta chains follows, all from one sample in a study of shared clonotypes between healthy human individuals. Some clones are missing from TCRdb's copy, which holds only in-frame ones; the method was immunoSEQ multiplex PCR. The sample has around 1.5 million clones, nearly 99% seen once. The specimen was naive CD4+ T cells sorted from blood. The receptors stem from a man aged 25 to 40 in good health. Each CDR3 is given with its conserved first and last residue.

TRBV28	TRBJ1-1	CASSGRGGLIVAFF
TRBV5-1	TRBJ2-1	CASSQTVSGSGNEQFF
TRBV5-4	TRBJ1-5	CASSSDRAEQPQHF
TRBV28	TRBJ2-7	CASSLIGTYEQYF
TRBV27	TRBJ1-2	CASSTLDRNYGYTF
TRBV11-1	TRBJ1-4	CASSRLVESNEKLFF
TRBV6-5	TRBJ2-1	CASSYSPADSYNEQFF
TRBV5-1	TRBJ2-2	CASSLPTGLSGELFF
TRBV7-9	TRBJ2-7	CASSPGQYEYEQYF
TRBV28	TRBJ2-7	CASRGQTYEQYF
TRBV5-5	TRBJ1-4	CASSLLTDATNEKLFF
TRBV7-3	TRBJ2-1	CASSLLGDNEQFF
TRBV6-1	TRBJ2-1	CASSETGGSWGNEQFF
TRBV7-7	TRBJ2-6	CASSPASGNSGANVLTF
TRBV18	TRBJ2-1	CASSSQGRNEQFF
TRBV5-1	TRBJ2-1	CASSRTSGRVDEQFF
TRBV7-2	TRBJ2-7	CASSPVAGAGEQYF
TRBV28	TRBJ1-4	CASIRTGGTNEKLFF
TRBV7-9	TRBJ1-1	CASSNIQGNTEAFF
TRBV2	TRBJ1-5	CASRNRAGHSNQPQHF
TRBV4-1	TRBJ1-2	CASSQVPQGNGYTF
TRBV23-1	TRBJ1-3	CASSQPSIPSGNTIYF
TRBV7-8	TRBJ2-2	CASSLARLVEVPGELFF
TRBV6-1	TRBJ1-2	CASRDGGTVNYGYTF
TRBV10-3	TRBJ2-1	CAISEMGVEGVWRNEQFF
TRBV6-1	TRBJ2-7	CASSEGWGPLYEQYF
TRBV10-3	TRBJ1-1	CATRRDGSMNTEAFF
TRBV6-8	TRBJ1-5	CASSLQGKVSQPQHF
TRBV4-2	TRBJ2-7	CASSQTSGRPYEQYF
TRBV7-9	TRBJ2-1	CASSLTTGTYNEQFF
TRBV7-3	TRBJ2-7	CASSLGAGGAYEQYF
TRBV6-6	TRBJ2-1	CASSKYNEQFF
TRBV11-2	TRBJ1-1	CASRGSGNTEAFF
TRBV28	TRBJ2-7	CASSFVGAPYEQYF
TRBV5-4	TRBJ2-2	CASRSGGVGTGELFF
TRBV29-1	TRBJ2-3	CSGSFSGTSTDTQYF
TRBV18	TRBJ2-1	CASSLPSGRRNEQFF
TRBV10-1	TRBJ2-2	CASKGTRDTGELFF
TRBV6-6	TRBJ2-5	CAISPSGGLQETQYF
TRBV28	TRBJ2-5	CASSLGRAGETQYF
TRBV18	TRBJ2-5	CASSLDRAVVETQYF
TRBV7-2	TRBJ1-1	CASSRERGTEAFF
TRBV7-8	TRBJ1-3	CASSSQVTNSGNTIYF
TRBV5-1	TRBJ2-3	CASSFGESWKSSTDTQYF
TRBV18	TRBJ1-1	CASSQNRGTDTEAFF
TRBV4-3	TRBJ2-4	CASSPGRLAASGAKNIQYF
TRBV15	TRBJ1-4	CATSRGLNEKLFF
TRBV27	TRBJ2-1	CASSLFLAGSYNEQFF
TRBV6-1	TRBJ2-7	CASSVQGYNGEQYF
TRBV28	TRBJ2-7	CASNWGAFYEQYF
TRBV5-4	TRBJ2-6	CASSLGQANVLTF
TRBV18	TRBJ1-5	CASSPGGQRDQPQHF
TRBV5-5	TRBJ2-2	CASSLEGQGFAGELFF